Sequencing of this T cell receptor beta chain was carried out in a study of breast tumors, draining lymph nodes, adjacent tissues. CDR1 SNHLY and CDR2 FYNNEI come from the germline V gene. This CDR3 is built from 15 residues. With 7 bases removed from V and 6 bases from J, the gap between germline ends came to 19 bases. This clonotype was detected ten times or more. Breast cancer patients provided tissue from their axillary draining lymph nodes. TCRdb passed the multiplex PCR reads through MiXCR, listing each CDR3 protein once. The data hold more than 85,000 distinct CDR3 sequences, with 21% observed a single time.

The sequence was obtained from a female donor with breast cancer. Some clones in this sample may be carry-over from other donors' samples. This sequence joins TRBV2 and TRBJ2-1; TRBD1 is a possible D gene (5 bases). The sample comprised axillary lymph node tissue. Here the CDR3 DNA reads TGTGCCAGCACCTCCGGTGGGGCCGTGGTCAATGAGCAGTTCTTC. As protein: CASTSGGAVVNEQFF.